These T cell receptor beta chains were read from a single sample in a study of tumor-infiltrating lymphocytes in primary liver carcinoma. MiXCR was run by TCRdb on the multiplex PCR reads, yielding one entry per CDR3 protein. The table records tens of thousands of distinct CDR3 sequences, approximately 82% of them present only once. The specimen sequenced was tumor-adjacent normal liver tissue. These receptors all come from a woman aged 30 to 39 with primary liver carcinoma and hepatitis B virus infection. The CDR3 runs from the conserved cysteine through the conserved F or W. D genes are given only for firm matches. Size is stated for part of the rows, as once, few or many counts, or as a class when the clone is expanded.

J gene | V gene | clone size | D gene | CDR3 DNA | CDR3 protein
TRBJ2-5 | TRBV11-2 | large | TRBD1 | TGTGCCAGCAGCACAAGAACAGGGGGCGCGAAAGAGACCCAGTACTTC | CASSTRTGGAKETQYF
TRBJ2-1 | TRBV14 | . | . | TGTGCCTGCTGCCAAGTTCAGGGTGAGCAGTTCTTC | CACCQVQGEQFF
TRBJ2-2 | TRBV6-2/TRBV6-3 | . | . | TGTGCCAGCACTGACAGGAATGAGCAAGGGGAGCTGTTTTTT | CASTDRNEQGELFF
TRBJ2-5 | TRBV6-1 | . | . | TGTGCCAGCAGTGAGAGAGGGGTGTCCCAGTACTTC | CASSERGVSQYF
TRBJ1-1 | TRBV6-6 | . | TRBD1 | TGTGCGAGCAGCCCGCCGGGACAGGGAACTTTCTTT | CASSPPGQGTFF
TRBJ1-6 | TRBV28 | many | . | TGTGCCAGCAGTTTTTCCCATAGGGGGAGTTCACCCCTCCACTTT | CASSFSHRGSSPLHF
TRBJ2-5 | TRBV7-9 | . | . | TGTGCTAGCAGATTTATGGAGACCCAGTATTTC | CASRFMETQYF
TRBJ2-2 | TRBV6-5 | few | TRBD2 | TGTGCCAGCCAGGGCCGGCTAGCGGGAGTGGTTCGTGGGGAGCTGTTTTTT | CASQGRLAGVVRGELFF
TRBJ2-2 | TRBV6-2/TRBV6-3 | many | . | TGTGCCAGCAGTTACGGGTGGGAAGAGACCGGGGAGCTGTTTTTT | CASSYGWEETGELFF
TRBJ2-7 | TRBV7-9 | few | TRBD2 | TGCGTCAGAAGCTCGGGAGGCCTCTCCTACGAGCAGTACTTC | CVRSSGGLSYEQYF
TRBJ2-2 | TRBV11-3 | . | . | TGTGCCAGTATCCAGACCCGTGGGAGAACTCAACCCGGGGAGCTGTTTTTT | CASIQTRGRTQPGELFF
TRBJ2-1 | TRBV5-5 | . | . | TGTGCCAGCAGATGGGTTGTCCTAAGTGGGCAGTTCTTC | CASRWVVLSGQFF
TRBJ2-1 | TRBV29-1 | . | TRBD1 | TGCAGCGTTCGCAGGACAGGGGGTATAGGTAAGCAGTTCTTC | CSVRRTGGIGKQFF
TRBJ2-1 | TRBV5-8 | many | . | TGTGCCAGCAGCTTGAGGCCAGTTAGCCTCTCCTACAATGAGCAGTTCTTC | CASSLRPVSLSYNEQFF
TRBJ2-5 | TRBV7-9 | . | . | TGTGCCAGCAGCTTATCTGGCGGCCAAGAGGCCCAGTACTTC | CASSLSGGQEAQYF
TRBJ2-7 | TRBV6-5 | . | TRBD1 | TGTGCCAGCAGTGCGCCGGGACAGGGGGATTACGAGCAGTACTTC | CASSAPGQGDYEQYF
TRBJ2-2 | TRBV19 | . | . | TGTGCCACTAGTATTTGGACCGGGGAGCTGTTTTTT | CATSIWTGELFF
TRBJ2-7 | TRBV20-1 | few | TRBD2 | TGCAGTGGTATAGCGGGAGTAGAGCAGTACTTC | CSGIAGVEQYF
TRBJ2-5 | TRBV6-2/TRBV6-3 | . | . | TGTGCCAGCAGTTACTCAAGTTTATCCGAGATCCAGTACTTC | CASSYSSLSEIQYF
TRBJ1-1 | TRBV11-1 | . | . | TGTACCAGCAGTCCCCGGACTGTCATGAACACTGAAGCATTCTTT | CTSSPRTVMNTEAFF
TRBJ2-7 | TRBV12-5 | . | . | TGTGCAAGTGGTTTGTACGGGGGCGCCCACTACGAGCGGTACTTC | CASGLYGGAHYERYF
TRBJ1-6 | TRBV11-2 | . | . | TGTGCCAGCAGGTTAGGTATATCCCTCAACTTT | CASRLGISLNF
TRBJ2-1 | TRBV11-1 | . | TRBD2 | TGTGGCAGCAGCTGGGGAGGGCATCTACTGGGAGTGCAGCCCTTC | CGSSWGGHLLGVQPF
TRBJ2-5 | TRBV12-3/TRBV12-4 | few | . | TGTACCAGCGGCACCTGCCCCGGGAGCGAAGAGACCCAGTACTTC | CTSGTCPGSEETQYF
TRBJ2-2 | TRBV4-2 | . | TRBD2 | TGTACCAGCAGCCAAGCGCAAGCGGGAGGGCCGGGCACCGGGGAGCTGTTTTTT | CTSSQAQAGGPGTGELFF
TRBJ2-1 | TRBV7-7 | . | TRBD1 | TGTGCTAGCAGCCCTGACAGGGGAAGTGAGCAGTTCTTC | CASSPDRGSEQFF
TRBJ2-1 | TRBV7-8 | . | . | TGTGCCAGCAACTTAGGGCTGTATGTGCAGTTCTTC | CASNLGLYVQFF
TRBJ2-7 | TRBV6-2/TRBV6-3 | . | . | TGTGCCAGCAGCTCCATTACAAGGGTATCCTATGAGCAGTACTTC | CASSSITRVSYEQYF
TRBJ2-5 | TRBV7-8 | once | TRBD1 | TGTGTCAGCAGCCGTTTGGATAGGGGGCCCGTCAAGACCCAGTACTTC | CVSSRLDRGPVKTQYF
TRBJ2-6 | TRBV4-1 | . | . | TGCGCCAGCAGCCAAGATCAAATAGGGCGCTCTGGGGCCAATGTCCTGAGTTTC | CASSQDQIGRSGANVLSF
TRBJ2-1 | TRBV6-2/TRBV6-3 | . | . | TGTGCCAGCAGCCGAACCGGGAATGGGCAGTTCTTT | CASSRTGNGQFF
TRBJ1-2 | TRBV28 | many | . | TGTGCCAGCAGTTTACAGTCGGATGGCTACACCTTC | CASSLQSDGYTF
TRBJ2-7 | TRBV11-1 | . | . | TGTGCCAGCTGCTTAAGATACCTCCGCGAACAGTACTTC | CASCLRYLREQYF
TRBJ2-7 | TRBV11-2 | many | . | TGTGCCAGCAGCCCGACTAGGCGGTCCTACGAGCAGTATTTC | CASSPTRRSYEQYF
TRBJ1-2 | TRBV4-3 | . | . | TGCACCAGCAGCTACGGGGACCAGCCTCACTGGGGCTACACCTTC | CTSSYGDQPHWGYTF
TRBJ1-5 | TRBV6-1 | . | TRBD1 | TGTGCCTGCAGTGACCCCGACAGGGGTGGGCAGTCCCAGCATTTT | CACSDPDRGGQSQHF
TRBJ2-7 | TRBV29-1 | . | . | TGTAGCGCTGAACGCCGGGACTTTCCTCCCGAGCAATACTTC | CSAERRDFPPEQYF
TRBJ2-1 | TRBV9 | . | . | TGTGCCAGCGGCCCGACCTACAATGAGCAGTTCTTC | CASGPTYNEQFF
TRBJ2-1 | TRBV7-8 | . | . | TGTGCCAGCAGCTGTAGAATCTACAATGAGCAGTTCTTC | CASSCRIYNEQFF
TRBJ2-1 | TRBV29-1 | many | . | TGCAGCGTTCGGATTTGGAATGAGCAGTTCTTC | CSVRIWNEQFF
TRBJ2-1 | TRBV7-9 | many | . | TGTGCCAGCAGCTCCGGGGACTTCGGGGAGCAGTTCTTC | CASSSGDFGEQFF
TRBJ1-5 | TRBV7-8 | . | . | TGTGTCAGCAGCCTTACGGGCCAGGTTGGTCAGCCCCAGCATTTT | CVSSLTGQVGQPQHF
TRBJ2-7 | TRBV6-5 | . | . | TGTGCGAGCAGTATAACCATAGGGGGACCACGTAGGGAGCAGTACTTC | CASSITIGGPRREQYF
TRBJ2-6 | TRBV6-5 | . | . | TGTACCAGCAGTTACGTCCAGTCTAGCTCTCGGGCCAACGTCCTGACTTTC | CTSSYVQSSSRANVLTF
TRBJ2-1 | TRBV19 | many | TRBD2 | TGTGCCAGTAGTACGGGCGGGAGGCCACCCTACAATGAGCAGTTCTTC | CASSTGGRPPYNEQFF
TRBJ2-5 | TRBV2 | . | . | TGTGCCAGCGAAGGGGGGACCCAGTACTTC | CASEGGTQYF
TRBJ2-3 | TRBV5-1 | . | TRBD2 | TGCGCCAGCAGCCTTGGACGAGCGGGAGGCCCGTTAGGGGATACGCAGTATTTT | CASSLGRAGGPLGDTQYF
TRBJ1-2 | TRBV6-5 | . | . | TGTGCCAGCAGTTACTCCCGTCGCCATGGCTACACCTTC | CASSYSRRHGYTF
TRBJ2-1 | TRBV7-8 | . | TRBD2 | TGTGCCAGCAGCTTAGTGGGGACTAGCGCTTATGAGCAGTTCTTC | CASSLVGTSAYEQFF
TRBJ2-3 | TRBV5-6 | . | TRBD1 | TGTGCCAGCGGCGTAGGCCGGGACAGGATTAACACAGATATGCAGTATTTT | CASGVGRDRINTDMQYF
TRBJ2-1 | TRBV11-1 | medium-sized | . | TGTGCCAGCAGCTGGGGGTATTACAATGAGCAGTTCTTC | CASSWGYYNEQFF
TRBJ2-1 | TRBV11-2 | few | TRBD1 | TGTGCCAGCGGCTGGGCCGGGACAGGGGGAAATAATGAGCAGTTCTTC | CASGWAGTGGNNEQFF
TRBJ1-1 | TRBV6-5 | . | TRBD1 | TGTGCCAACAGTTACGACAGGGGAACTGAAGCCTTCTTT | CANSYDRGTEAFF